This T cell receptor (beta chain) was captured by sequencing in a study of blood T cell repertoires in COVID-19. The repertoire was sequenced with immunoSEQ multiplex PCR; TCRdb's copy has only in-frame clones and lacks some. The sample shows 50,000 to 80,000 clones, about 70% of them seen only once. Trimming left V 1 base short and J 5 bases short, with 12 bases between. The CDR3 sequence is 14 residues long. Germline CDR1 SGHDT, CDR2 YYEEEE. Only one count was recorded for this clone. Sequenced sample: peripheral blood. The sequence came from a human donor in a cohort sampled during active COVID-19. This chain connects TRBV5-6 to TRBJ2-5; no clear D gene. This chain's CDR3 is CASSLRIGQETQYF. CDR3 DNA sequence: TGTGCCAGCAGCTTGAGAATTGGCCAGGAGACCCAGTACTTC.